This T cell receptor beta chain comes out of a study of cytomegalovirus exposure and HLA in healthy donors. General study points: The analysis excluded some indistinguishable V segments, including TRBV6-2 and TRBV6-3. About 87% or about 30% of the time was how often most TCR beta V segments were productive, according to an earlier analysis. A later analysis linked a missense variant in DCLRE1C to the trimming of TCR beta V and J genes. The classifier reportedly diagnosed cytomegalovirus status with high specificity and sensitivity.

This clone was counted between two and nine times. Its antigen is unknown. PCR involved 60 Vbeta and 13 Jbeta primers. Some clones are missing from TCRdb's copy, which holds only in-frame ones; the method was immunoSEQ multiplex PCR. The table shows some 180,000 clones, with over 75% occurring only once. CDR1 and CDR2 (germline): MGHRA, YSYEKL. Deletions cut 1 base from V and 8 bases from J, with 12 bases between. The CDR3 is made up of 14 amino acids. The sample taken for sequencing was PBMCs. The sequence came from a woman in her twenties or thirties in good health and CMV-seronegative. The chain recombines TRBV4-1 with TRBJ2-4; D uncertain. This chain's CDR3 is CASSQAPGFDIQYF. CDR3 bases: TGCGCCAGCAGCCAAGCCCCGGGTTTTGACATTCAGTACTTC.